Detailed here is one TCR beta chain. The data stem from a study of shared clonotypes between healthy human individuals. Each unsorted PBMC replicate got 300 ng genomic DNA, tens of thousands of genomes. Here immunoSEQ multiplex PCR was the method, and the copy in TCRdb shows in-frame clones only, minus some. The table records approximately 510,000 clones, approximately 79% of them present only once. Donors were healthy HIV-negative adults without recent acute infections or vaccinations. V was pared by 5 bases and J by 6 bases, with 9 bases of the junction left unmatched. The length of the CDR3 is 14 residues. Germline CDR1 and CDR2: SGHTA and FQGNSA.

The chain employs TRBV7-2 and TRBJ1-1, with 7 bases lining up with TRBD1. The receptor was derived from a woman between 35 and 50 years old in good health. Some clones in this sample may be carry-over from other donors' samples. Sequences were obtained from PBMCs. The chain's CDR3 is CASSETGSNPEAFF. DNA for the CDR3: TGTGCCAGCAGCGAGACAGGGTCCAACCCTGAAGCTTTCTTT. Full variable domain (missing parts from reference TRBV7-2 and TRBJ1-1): GAGVSQSPSNKVTEKGKDVELRCDPISGHTALYWYRQSLGQGLEFLIYFQGNSAPDKSGLPSDRFSAERTGGSVSTLTIQRTQQEDSAVYLCASSETGSNPEAFFGQGTRLTVV.